A single sample is the source of the 20 T cell receptor beta chains below, sequenced in a study of cytomegalovirus exposure and HLA in healthy donors. 60 Vbeta and 13 Jbeta primers were used in PCR. Using immunoSEQ multiplex PCR, the repertoire was profiled, and TCRdb retains in-frame clones only, with some absent. The sample has some 150,000 clones, 76% seen once. Sequencing input: PBMCs. These receptors were collected from a man between 18 and 29 years old in good health and CMV-seronegative.

The chain couples TRBV27 to TRBJ1-5; D unclear. The CDR3 has 14 amino acids. Germline lookup yields CDR1 MNHEY and CDR2 SMNVEV (reference sequence). V lost 5 bases and J lost 0, with 8 bases in between. The CDR3 is CASSPVPSNQPQHF. CDR3 in DNA: TGTGCCAGCAGTCCGGTGCCTAGCAATCAGCCCCAGCATTTT.

The chain links TRBV5-8 to TRBJ2-5, with 7 bases matching TRBD2. The J call may be mistaken, given a closer DNA end match to TRBJ2-7. The CDR3 runs 15 residues. Germline V gene lookup returns CDR1 SGHTS and CDR2 YDEGEE. The chain's CDR3 is CASHRLGSGVGEQYF. The CDR3 nucleotides are TGTGCCAGCCACCGACTGGGCAGCGGGGTTGGCGAGCAGTACTTC.

The chain is built from TRBV5-8 and TRBJ1-1; tentative D call: TRBD1 (5 bases). V dropped 3 bases and J dropped 1 base, with 19 bases sitting between them. Per germline, CDR1 SGHTS and CDR2 YDEGEE. CDR3 length: 17 amino acids. The DNA of the CDR3 is TGTGCCAGCAGCTGGCGGGGTGTTGGGGCCTCGAACACTGAAGCTTTCTTT. It is translated as CASSWRGVGASNTEAFF. Supplemented by reference TRBV5-8 and TRBJ1-1, the full variable domain reads EAGVTQSPTHLIKTRGQQATLRCSPISGHTSVYWYQQALGLGLQFLLWYDEGEERNRGNFPPRFSGRQFPNYSSELNVNALELEDSALYLCASSWRGVGASNTEAFFGQGTRLTVV.

This chain connects TRBV9 to TRBJ2-5; 11 nucleotides agree with TRBD1. Germline lookup yields CDR1 SGDLS and CDR2 YYNGEE. The CDR3 has 15 amino acids. The trim removed 5 bases at V and 5 bases at J, leaving 8 bases unmatched. The CDR3 region is CASSGGQGGGETQYF. The CDR3 nucleotides are TGTGCCAGCAGTGGGGGACAGGGGGGAGGCGAGACCCAGTACTTC.

The chain carries TRBV30 and TRBJ2-1; 11 positions match TRBD2. Germline values: CDR1 GTSNPN, CDR2 SVGIG (reference sequence). V trimming: 3 bases; J trimming: 5 bases; junction bases outside the gene matches: 6. This CDR3 has 15 amino acids. CDR3 DNA: TGTGCCTGGAGCCGGGGGACTAGCGGTAACAATGAGCAGTTCTTC. Translating gives CAWSRGTSGNNEQFF.

The chain carries TRBV6-4 and TRBJ1-2, with 7 bases matching TRBD1. Germline lookup yields CDR1 MRHNA and CDR2 SNTAGT. Trimming removed 0 bases from V and 6 bases from J; junction bases left unmatched: 4. The CDR3 has 14 amino acids. As DNA, the CDR3 is TGTGCCAGCAGTGACTCGACCACAGGGGATGGCTACACCTTC. It yields the protein CASSDSTTGDGYTF.

The chain is built from TRBV18 and TRBJ2-5; D possibly corresponds to TRBD2 (5 bases). From germline, CDR1 is KGHSH and CDR2 LQKENI. The CDR3 runs to 14 residues. V shed 0 bases and J shed 5 bases, with 10 bases lying between them. CDR3 DNA sequence: TGTGCCAGCTCACCACCAACGGGGTACGAGACCCAGTACTTC. Its protein is CASSPPTGYETQYF.

The chain employs TRBV30 and TRBJ1-2; no clear D. Trimming pared 1 base from V and 7 bases from J, leaving 10 bases between. The CDR3 consists of 12 residues. CDR1 GTSNPN and CDR2 SVGIG come from the germline V gene (reference sequence). CDR3 sequence reads: CAWSEGVAGYTF. The CDR3, as DNA: TGTGCCTGGAGTGAGGGAGTAGCTGGCTACACCTTC.

The chain couples TRBV4-1 to TRBJ1-5; possibly TRBD1 for D (5 bases). The CDR3 runs to 15 residues. The germline gives CDR1 MGHRA, CDR2 YSYEKL. The germline V and J ends were trimmed by 2 bases and 4 bases, with 12 bases remaining between them. CDR3 protein: CASSQMGPSNQPQHF. CDR3 coding DNA: TGCGCCAGCAGCCAAATGGGGCCTTCTAATCAGCCCCAGCATTTT.

This clone came up a few times. The chain combines TRBV5-5 with TRBJ1-6, with 9 bases aligning to TRBD1. The CDR3 is 14 residues long. CDR1 is SGHKS, CDR2 YYEKEE, per germline (reference sequence). V lost 2 bases and J lost 7; bases outside the gene matches: 1. This CDR3 is CASSLGTGNSPLHF. DNA for the CDR3: TGTGCCAGCAGCTTAGGGACAGGGAATTCACCCCTCCACTTT.

CDR3 in amino acids: CAWSVFGTPTYEQYF. In nucleotides, the CDR3 is TGTGCCTGGAGTGTATTCGGGACACCGACCTACGAGCAGTACTTC. The gene calls are TRBV30 and TRBJ2-7, with D maybe TRBD1 (6 bases). Trimming removed 0 bases at V and 2 bases at J, with 14 bases between. Germline values: CDR1 GTSNPN, CDR2 SVGIG (reference sequence). This CDR3 region has 15 residues.

The V and J genes are TRBV7-2 and TRBJ1-1; D is uncertain. V was cut by 5 bases and J by 5 bases, with 12 bases left in between. The CDR3 consists of 13 residues. The germline V gene encodes CDR1 SGHTA and CDR2 FQGNSA. The CDR3 spells CASSPTRGTEAFF. CDR3 in DNA: TGTGCCAGCAGCCCCACGCGCGGGACTGAAGCTTTCTTT.

The sample holds a few counts of this clone. This chain joins TRBV4-2 and TRBJ2-1; 9 bases are shared with TRBD2. This CDR3 has 14 residues. Trimming cost V 2 bases and J 14 bases; bases outside gene matches: 10. Per germline, CDR1 LGHNA and CDR2 YNFKEQ. The CDR3 DNA reads TGTGCCAGCAGCCAATTAATAGCGGGAGTTGTGGAGTTCTTC. It yields the protein CASSQLIAGVVEFF.

CDR3 bases: TGTGCCAGCAGCGAACAGGGGGGGAGTGAAAAACTGTTTTTT. It translates to CASSEQGGSEKLFF. The V and J genes are TRBV7-9 and TRBJ1-4; 8 bases fit TRBD1. This CDR3 region has 14 residues. The trim removed 5 bases at V and 7 bases at J, leaving 6 bases unmatched. Per the germline V gene, CDR1 is SEHNR and CDR2 is FQNEAQ (reference sequence).

The V gene is TRBV5-4, the J gene TRBJ1-1; D unresolved. The CDR3 is made up of 15 amino acids. Germline CDR1 reads SGHNT; CDR2 reads YYREEE (reference sequence). V lost 0 bases to trimming and J lost 4 bases, with 13 bases between them. The CDR3 loop reads CASSLAAEGGTEAFF. The CDR3 DNA is TGTGCCAGCAGCTTGGCCGCGGAGGGCGGCACTGAAGCTTTCTTT.

The genes are TRBV6-6 and TRBJ2-3; 7 bases agree with TRBD2. The CDR3 contains 14 residues. Germline lookup yields CDR1 MNHNY and CDR2 SVGAGI (reference sequence). The junction had 3 bases not matched to a gene; V was cut back by 5 bases and J by 1 base. CDR3 residues: CASSIAGRTDTQYF. CDR3 in DNA: TGTGCCAGCAGTATAGCGGGCCGCACAGATACGCAGTATTTT.

V and J are TRBV28 and TRBJ2-4, with D perhaps TRBD1 (6 bases). The CDR3 covers 15 residues. Germline lookup yields CDR1 MDHEN and CDR2 SYDVKM. The germline V and J ends were trimmed by 2 bases and 7 bases, with 15 bases remaining between them. The CDR3 DNA sequence: TGTGCCAGCAGTTTACCAGGGGACCTGGGTAACATTCAGTACTTC. Protein sequence: CASSLPGDLGNIQYF. The full variable domain, in which reference TRBV28 and TRBJ2-4 provide the parts outside the CDR3, is DVKVTQSSRYLVKRTGEKVFLECVQDMDHENMFWYRQDPGLGLRLIYFSYDVKMKEKGDIPEGYSVSREKKERFSLILESASTNQTSMYLCASSLPGDLGNIQYFGAGTRLSVL.

This clone was picked up a small number of times. The chain links TRBV2 to TRBJ2-6, with D hard to call. The germline CDR1 and CDR2 sequences are SNHLY and FYNNEI. The CDR3 totals 17 residues. Trimming removed 6 bases from V and 0 bases from J, with 15 bases in between. The CDR3 coding sequence is TGTGCCAGCAGCGAAACGCAACTTAACTCTGGGGCCAACGTCCTGACTTTC. Its translation is CASSETQLNSGANVLTF.

CDR3 in amino acids: CASSKDSFGCEQYF. DNA of the CDR3: TGTGCCAGCAGCAAGGACTCTTTTGGGTGCGAGCAGTACTTC. The chain couples TRBV21-1 to TRBJ2-7; the D call in the table, TRBD2, was not verified against the DNA. TRBV21-1 is a pseudogene locus. CDR3 length equals 14 residues.

The J gene is TRBJ2-1, the V gene TRBV29-1, with D perhaps matching TRBD1 (5 bases). V dropped 6 bases and J dropped 2 bases, with 11 bases sitting between them. This CDR3 is 13 amino acids long. Per the germline V gene, CDR1 is SQVTM and CDR2 is ANQGSEA. The CDR3 protein is CSVPRVPYNEQFF. In DNA, the CDR3 is TGCAGCGTCCCCAGGGTTCCCTACAATGAGCAGTTCTTC.